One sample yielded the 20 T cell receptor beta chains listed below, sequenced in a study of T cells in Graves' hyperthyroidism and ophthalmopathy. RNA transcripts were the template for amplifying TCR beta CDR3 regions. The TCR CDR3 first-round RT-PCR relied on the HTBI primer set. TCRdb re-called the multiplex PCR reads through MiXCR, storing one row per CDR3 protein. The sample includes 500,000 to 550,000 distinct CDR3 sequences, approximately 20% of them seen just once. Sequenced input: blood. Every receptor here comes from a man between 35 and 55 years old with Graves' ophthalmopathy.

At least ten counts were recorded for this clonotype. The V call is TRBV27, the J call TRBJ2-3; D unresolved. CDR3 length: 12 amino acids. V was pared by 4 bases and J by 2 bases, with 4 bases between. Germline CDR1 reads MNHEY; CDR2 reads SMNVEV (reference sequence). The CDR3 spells CASSSDTDTQYF. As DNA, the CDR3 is TGTGCCAGCAGTTCTGACACAGATACGCAGTATTTT.

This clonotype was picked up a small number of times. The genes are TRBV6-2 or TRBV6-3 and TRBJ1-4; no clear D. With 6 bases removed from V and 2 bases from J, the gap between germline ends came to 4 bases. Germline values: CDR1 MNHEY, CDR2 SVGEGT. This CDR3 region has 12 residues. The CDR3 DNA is TGTGCCAGCAGGGACACTAATGAAAAACTGTTTTTT. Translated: CASRDTNEKLFF.

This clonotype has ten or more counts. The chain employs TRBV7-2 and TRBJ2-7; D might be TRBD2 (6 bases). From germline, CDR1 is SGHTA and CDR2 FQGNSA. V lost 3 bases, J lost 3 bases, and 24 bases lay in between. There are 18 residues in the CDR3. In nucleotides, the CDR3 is TGTGCCAGCAGCTTTCTAGGACTAACCCGGCCCCCGAGCTACGAGCAGTACTTC. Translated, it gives CASSFLGLTRPPSYEQYF.

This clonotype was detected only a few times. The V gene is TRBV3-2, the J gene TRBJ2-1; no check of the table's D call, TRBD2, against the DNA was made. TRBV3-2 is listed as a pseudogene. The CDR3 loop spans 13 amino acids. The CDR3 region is CASSQDPGGEQFF. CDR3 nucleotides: TGTGCCAGCAGCCAAGATCCGGGAGGGGAGCAGTTCTTC.

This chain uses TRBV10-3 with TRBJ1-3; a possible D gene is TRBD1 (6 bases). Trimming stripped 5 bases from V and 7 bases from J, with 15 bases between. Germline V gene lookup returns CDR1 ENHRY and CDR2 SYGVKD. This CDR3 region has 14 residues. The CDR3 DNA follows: TGTGCCATCAGTAACTACAGGGACGTGAACACCATATATTTT. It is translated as CAISNYRDVNTIYF.

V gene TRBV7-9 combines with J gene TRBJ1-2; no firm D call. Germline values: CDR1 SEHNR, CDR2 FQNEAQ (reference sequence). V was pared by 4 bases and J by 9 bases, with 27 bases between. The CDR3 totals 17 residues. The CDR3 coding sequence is TGTGCCAGCAGCTGGCTCTCGGCACAACATAGTCACGAAAGCTACACCTTC. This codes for CASSWLSAQHSHESYTF.

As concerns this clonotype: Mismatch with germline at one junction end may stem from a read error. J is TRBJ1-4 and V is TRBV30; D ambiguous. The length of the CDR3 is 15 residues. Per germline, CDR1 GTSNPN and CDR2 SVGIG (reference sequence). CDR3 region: CAWSLGSATNENLFF. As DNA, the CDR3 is TGTGCCTGGAGTTTAGGCTCTGCAACTAATGAAAACCTGTTTTTT.

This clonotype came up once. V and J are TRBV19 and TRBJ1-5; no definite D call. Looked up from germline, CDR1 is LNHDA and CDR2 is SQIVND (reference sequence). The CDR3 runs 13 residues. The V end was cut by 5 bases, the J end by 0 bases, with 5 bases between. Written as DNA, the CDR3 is TGTGCCAGTAGTCATGATAGCAATCAGCCCCAGCATTTT. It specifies CASSHDSNQPQHF.

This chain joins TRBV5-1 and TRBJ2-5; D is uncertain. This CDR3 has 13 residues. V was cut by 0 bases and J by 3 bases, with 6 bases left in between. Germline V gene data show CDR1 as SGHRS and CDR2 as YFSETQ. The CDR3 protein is CASSLVAEETQYF. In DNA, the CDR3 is TGCGCCAGCAGCTTGGTTGCGGAAGAGACCCAGTACTTC.

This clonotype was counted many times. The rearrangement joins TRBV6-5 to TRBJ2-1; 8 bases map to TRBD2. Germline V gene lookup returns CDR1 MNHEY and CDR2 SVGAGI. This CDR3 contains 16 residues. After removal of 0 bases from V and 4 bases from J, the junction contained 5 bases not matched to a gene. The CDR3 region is CASSYSGGRRYNEQFF. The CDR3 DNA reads TGTGCCAGCAGTTACTCGGGCGGGAGGAGGTACAATGAGCAGTTCTTC.

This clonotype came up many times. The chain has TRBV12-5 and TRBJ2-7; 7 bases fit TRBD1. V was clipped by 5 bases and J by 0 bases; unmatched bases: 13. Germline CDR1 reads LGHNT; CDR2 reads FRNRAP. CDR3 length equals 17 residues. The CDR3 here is CASGKRQGPNSSYEQYF. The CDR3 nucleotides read TGTGCTAGTGGTAAGCGACAGGGCCCAAACAGCTCCTACGAGCAGTACTTC.

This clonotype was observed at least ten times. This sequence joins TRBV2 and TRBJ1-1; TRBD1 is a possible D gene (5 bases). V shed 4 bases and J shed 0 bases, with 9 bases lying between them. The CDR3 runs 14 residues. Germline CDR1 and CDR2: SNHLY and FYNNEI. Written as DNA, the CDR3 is TGTGCCAGCAGTGGACAGATAATGAACACTGAAGCTTTCTTT. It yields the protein CASSGQIMNTEAFF. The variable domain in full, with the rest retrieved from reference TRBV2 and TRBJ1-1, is EPEVTQTPSHQVTQMGQEVILRCVPISNHLYFYWYRQILGQKVEFLVSFYNNEISEKSEIFDDQFSVERPDGSNFTLKIRSTKLEDSAMYFCASSGQIMNTEAFFGQGTRLTVV.

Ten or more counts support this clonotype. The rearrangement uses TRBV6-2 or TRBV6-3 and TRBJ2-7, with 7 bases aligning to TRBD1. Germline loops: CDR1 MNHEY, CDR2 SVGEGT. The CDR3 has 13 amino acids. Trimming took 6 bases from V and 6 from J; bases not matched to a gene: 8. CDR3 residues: CASRRGQDVEQYF. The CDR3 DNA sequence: TGTGCCAGCAGACGCGGACAGGATGTCGAGCAGTACTTC.

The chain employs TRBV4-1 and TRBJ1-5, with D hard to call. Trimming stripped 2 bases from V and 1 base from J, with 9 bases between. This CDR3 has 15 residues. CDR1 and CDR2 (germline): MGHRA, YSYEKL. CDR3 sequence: CASSQQDLSNQPQHF. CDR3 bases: TGCGCCAGCAGCCAACAGGATTTGAGCAATCAGCCCCAGCATTTT.

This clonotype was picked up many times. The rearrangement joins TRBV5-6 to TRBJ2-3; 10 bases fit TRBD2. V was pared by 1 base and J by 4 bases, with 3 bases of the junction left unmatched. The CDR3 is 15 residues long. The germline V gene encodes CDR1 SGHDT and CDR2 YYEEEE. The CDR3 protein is CASSLWSGGADTQYF. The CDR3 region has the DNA TGTGCCAGCAGCTTGTGGAGCGGGGGGGCAGATACGCAGTATTTT.

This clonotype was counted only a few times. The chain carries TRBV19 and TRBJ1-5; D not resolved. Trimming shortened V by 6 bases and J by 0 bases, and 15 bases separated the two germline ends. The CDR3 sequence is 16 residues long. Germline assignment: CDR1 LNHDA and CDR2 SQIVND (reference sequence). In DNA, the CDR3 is TGTGCCAGTAGGGCAGGCCACTTTTATAGCAATCAGCCCCAGCATTTT. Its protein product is CASRAGHFYSNQPQHF.

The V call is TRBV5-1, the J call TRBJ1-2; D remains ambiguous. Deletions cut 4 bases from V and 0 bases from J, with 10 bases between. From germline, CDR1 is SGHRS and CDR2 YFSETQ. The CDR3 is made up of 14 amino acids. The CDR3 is CASSQSLANYGYTF. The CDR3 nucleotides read TGCGCCAGCAGCCAATCACTCGCTAACTATGGCTACACCTTC.

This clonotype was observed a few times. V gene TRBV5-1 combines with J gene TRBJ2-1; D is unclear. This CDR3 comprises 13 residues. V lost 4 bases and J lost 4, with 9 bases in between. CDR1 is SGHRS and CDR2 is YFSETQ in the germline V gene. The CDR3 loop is CASSQTSYNEQFF. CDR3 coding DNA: TGCGCCAGCAGCCAAACAAGTTACAATGAGCAGTTCTTC.

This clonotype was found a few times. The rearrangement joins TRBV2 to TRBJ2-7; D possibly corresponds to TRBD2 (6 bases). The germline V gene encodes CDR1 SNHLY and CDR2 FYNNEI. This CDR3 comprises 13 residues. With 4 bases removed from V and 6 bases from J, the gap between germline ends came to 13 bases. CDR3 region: CASSGRREAEQYF. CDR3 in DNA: TGTGCCAGCAGTGGCAGGAGGGAAGCCGAGCAGTACTTC. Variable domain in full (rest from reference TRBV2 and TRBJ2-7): EPEVTQTPSHQVTQMGQEVILRCVPISNHLYFYWYRQILGQKVEFLVSFYNNEISEKSEIFDDQFSVERPDGSNFTLKIRSTKLEDSAMYFCASSGRREAEQYFGPGTRLTVT.

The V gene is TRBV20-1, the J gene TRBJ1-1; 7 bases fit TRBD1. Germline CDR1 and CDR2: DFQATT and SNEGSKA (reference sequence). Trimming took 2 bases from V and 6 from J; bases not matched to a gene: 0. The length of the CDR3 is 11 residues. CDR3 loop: CSARQGAEAFF. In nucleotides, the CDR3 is TGCAGTGCTAGACAGGGGGCTGAAGCTTTCTTT.